This TCR beta chain is drawn from a study of TIL therapy for anti-PD-1-resistant metastatic lung cancer. In the study overall: Progressing patients received lymphodepletion, expanded TIL infusion and IL-2. Half of patients were current or former smokers. General study points: Infused TIL clonotypes partially replaced the baseline blood repertoire, then decayed over months.

Time point of the sample: pre-treatment sample, taken before nivolumab and TIL therapy. Comment on this clone: Its cognate antigen is unknown. The CDR3 does not end in the conserved phenylalanine or tryptophan, so this is likely a read error. No DNA is shown, since the ends of the CDR3 on it are uncertain; the CDR3 is the one TCRdb lists.

The CDR3 is 11 residues long, counting both termini. The immunoSEQ assay was v3. Only in-frame clones appear in the TCRdb table, and some are missing; sequencing was by immunoSEQ multiplex PCR. This sample yields under 70,000 clones, of which roughly 91% are seen a single time; 2.5% to 3% belongs to the top ten. V gene TRBV5-3 combines with J gene TRBJ1-3. TRBV5-3 is an ORF for which the function is uncertain. The starting material was blood, obtained at baseline. This clonotype was obtained from a person aged 25 to 85 with non-small cell lung cancer. CDR3 region: CARMVPGGIFN.